The 25 T cell receptor beta chains below were found in one sample sequenced in a study of T cells in Graves' hyperthyroidism and ophthalmopathy. TCR beta CDR3 region amplification was performed from RNA transcripts. HTBI primers were used for first-round RT-PCR of the TCR CDR3. TCRdb passed the multiplex PCR reads through MiXCR, listing each CDR3 protein once. The sample shows under 450,000 distinct CDR3 sequences, around a sixth of them seen only once. The sequenced sample was blood. The receptors here all came from a woman between 18 and 29 years old with Graves' hyperthyroidism.

This clonotype has at least ten counts. The rearrangement uses TRBV5-1 and TRBJ1-2; D call uncertain. Germline lookup yields CDR1 SGHRS and CDR2 YFSETQ. The CDR3 has 13 residues. V was trimmed by 0 bases and J by 6 bases, leaving 9 bases between them. CDR3 DNA sequence: TGCGCCAGCAGCTTGGCGGTCCTGGATGGCTACACCTTC. As protein: CASSLAVLDGYTF. The whole variable domain, filled in from reference TRBV5-1 and TRBJ1-2, reads KAGVTQTPRYLIKTRGQQVTLSCSPISGHRSVSWYQQTPGQGLQFLFEYFSETQRNKGNFPGRFSGRQFSNSRSEMNVSTLELGDSALYLCASSLAVLDGYTFGSGTRLTVV.

This clonotype has a count of ten or more. The chain combines TRBV20-1 with TRBJ1-1; no reliable D call. CDR3 size: 14 residues. V was cut by 0 bases and J by 0 bases, with 8 bases left in between. The V gene's germline CDR1 is DFQATT and CDR2 SNEGSKA (reference sequence). The CDR3 is CSARDQAMNTEAFF. Here the CDR3 DNA reads TGCAGTGCTAGAGATCAGGCGATGAACACTGAAGCTTTCTTT.

This clonotype was seen a few times. At one end, the junction sequence differs from germline, possibly due to a read error. The CDR3 DNA reads TGTGCTAGCAGCTTAGGCGGGGGGCTAAACAATGAGCAGTTCTTC. Protein sequence: CASSLGGGLNNEQFF. The chain employs TRBV7-7 and TRBJ2-1, with 8 nucleotides matching TRBD2. Germline assignment: CDR1 SSHAT and CDR2 FNYEAQ (reference sequence). The length of the CDR3 is 15 residues. Together with reference TRBV7-7 and TRBJ2-1, the CDR3 gives the full variable domain: GAGVSQSPRYKVTKRGQDVTLRCDPISSHATLYWYQQALGQGPEFLTYFNYEAQPDKSGLPSDRFSAERPEGSISTLTIQRTEQRDSAMYRCASSLGGGLNNEQFFGPGTRLTVL.

This clonotype was recorded a few times. The chain combines TRBV15 with TRBJ1-3, with D possibly TRBD1 on 5 matching bases. V was cut by 0 bases and J by 3 bases, with 9 bases left in between. Germline V lookup: CDR1 LNHNV, CDR2 YYDKDF (reference sequence). The CDR3 spans 15 residues. CDR3 residues: CATSRDRTSGNTIYF. CDR3 nucleotides: TGTGCCACCAGCAGAGATAGGACAAGTGGAAACACCATATATTTT.

This clonotype was detected many times. The chain is built from TRBV28 and TRBJ2-7; D is unresolved. The CDR3 sequence is 13 residues long. Germline-derived CDR1 and CDR2 are MDHEN and SYDVKM. Trimming removed 4 bases at V and 2 bases at J, with 9 bases between. The CDR3 protein is CASSSISPYEQYF. In DNA, the CDR3 is TGTGCCAGCAGTTCCATATCTCCCTACGAGCAGTACTTC.

This clonotype came up many times. This rearrangement joins TRBV5-1 to TRBJ2-7; 7 bases are a match to TRBD2. Trimming at V came to 2 bases and at J to 0 bases, leaving 11 bases not matched to a gene. CDR1 is SGHRS and CDR2 is YFSETQ in the germline V gene. This CDR3 contains 17 residues. CDR3 amino acids: CASSLGTGGFSSYEQYF. The DNA of the CDR3 is TGCGCCAGCAGCTTAGGGACCGGGGGGTTCAGCTCCTACGAGCAGTACTTC.

This clonotype was seen repeatedly, ten times or more. The chain couples TRBV20-1 to TRBJ1-1, with D maybe TRBD1 (5 bases). V lost 3 bases and J lost 4, with 15 bases in between. Germline V gene data show CDR1 as DFQATT and CDR2 as SNEGSKA (reference sequence). This CDR3 has 14 residues. The DNA of the CDR3 is TGCAGTGCTAGGTGGGGGTCAGAGAGCACTGAAGCTTTCTTT. It yields the protein CSARWGSESTEAFF.

This clonotype came up a few times. V is TRBV6-1 and J is TRBJ1-5, with no clear D. CDR3 length: 20 residues. CDR1 and CDR2 from the germline V gene are MNHNS and SASEGT. Trimming left V 0 bases short and J 3 bases short, with 24 bases between. CDR3 sequence: CASSEALRGKFSSFNQPQHF. As DNA, the CDR3 is TGTGCCAGCAGTGAAGCGCTTCGAGGGAAGTTTTCCTCCTTCAATCAGCCCCAGCATTTT.

This clonotype came up a few times. The V gene is TRBV5-1, the J gene TRBJ2-7; D is perhaps TRBD2 (5 bases). The CDR3 loop spans 15 amino acids. CDR1 is SGHRS, CDR2 YFSETQ, per germline. Trimming removed 4 bases from V and 3 bases from J, with 17 bases in between. DNA of the CDR3: TGCGCCAGCAGCCCGACCGGGGTCACTATCTACGAGCAGTACTTC. This translates into CASSPTGVTIYEQYF.

The chain has TRBV4-3 and TRBJ1-1, with TRBD1 matching over 8 bases. J gave up 0 bases and V 3 bases, and 6 bases lay outside the gene matches. The CDR3 contains 16 residues. CDR1 and CDR2 (germline): LGHNA, YSLEER. CDR3 sequence (DNA): TGCGCCAGCAGCCACGTTGGGACAGGCCTGAACACTGAAGCTTTCTTT. Protein: CASSHVGTGLNTEAFF.

This clonotype was seen many times. The rearrangement uses TRBV19 and TRBJ1-1, with a possible D match to TRBD1 (5 bases). The germline V and J ends were trimmed by 3 bases and 4 bases, with 6 bases remaining between them. CDR1 is LNHDA, CDR2 SQIVND, per germline (reference sequence). The CDR3 consists of 12 residues. The CDR3 DNA sequence: TGTGCCAGTAGTATGGGGGGCACTGAAGCTTTCTTT. Translating gives CASSMGGTEAFF.

This clonotype was counted many times. The chain couples TRBV20-1 to TRBJ2-7; either TRBD1 or TRBD2 may supply D (5 bases each). CDR1 DFQATT and CDR2 SNEGSKA come from the germline V gene (reference sequence). CDR3 length: 13 amino acids. V was shortened by 0 bases and J by 2 bases, with 8 bases between the two germline ends. The CDR3 region has the DNA TGCAGTGCTAGAGATACGGGGCCCTACGAGCAGTACTTC. As protein: CSARDTGPYEQYF.

This clonotype was found many times. The rearrangement links TRBV24-1 to TRBJ1-1; D may be TRBD1 (5 bases). V lost 7 bases and J 3 bases, leaving 11 bases between the germline ends. CDR3 length equals 13 residues. From germline, CDR1 is KGHDR and CDR2 SFDVKD. CDR3 loop: CATRGEGDTEAFF. In nucleotides, the CDR3 is TGTGCCACCAGGGGGGAAGGGGACACTGAAGCTTTCTTT.

This chain joins TRBV9 and TRBJ1-3, with D tentatively TRBD1 (5 bases). Germline V gene lookup returns CDR1 SGDLS and CDR2 YYNGEE. V shed 0 bases and J shed 0 bases, with 13 bases lying between them. The CDR3 is made up of 17 amino acids. The CDR3 sequence is CASSVGGQAVSGNTIYF. The CDR3 bases are TGTGCCAGCAGCGTAGGGGGCCAGGCAGTCTCTGGAAACACCATATATTTT.

This clonotype was detected ten times or more. The rearrangement joins TRBV2 to TRBJ1-5; D not certain. The CDR3 extends over 14 amino acids. The V and J ends lost 3 bases and 5 bases respectively, with 11 bases between them. Germline CDR1 reads SNHLY; CDR2 reads FYNNEI. The CDR3 loop is CASSEGPPYQPQHF. In DNA, the CDR3 is TGTGCCAGCAGTGAGGGCCCCCCCTATCAGCCCCAGCATTTT.

V is TRBV9 and J is TRBJ2-1, with a possible D match to TRBD2 (6 bases). This CDR3 spans 13 amino acids. Germline lookup yields CDR1 SGDLS and CDR2 YYNGEE. V lost 2 bases and J lost 13, with 16 bases in between. CDR3 nucleotide sequence: TGTGCCAGCAGCGTTGAGACTAGTTGGGAACAGTTCTTC. It yields the protein CASSVETSWEQFF.

This clonotype showed up just a few times. The CDR3 loop is CASSQVRGSVSGANVLTF. For the CDR3, the DNA is TGTGCCAGCAGCCAAGTACGGGGGTCGGTCTCTGGGGCCAACGTCCTGACTTTC. The rearrangement joins TRBV3-1 to TRBJ2-6, with a tentative D call TRBD2 (6 bases). The CDR3 is 18 residues long. Germline V gives CDR1 LGHDT, CDR2 YNNKEL (reference sequence). V was pared by 1 base and J by 0 bases, with 13 bases between.

The V call is TRBV6-1, the J call TRBJ1-5, with 7 bases matching TRBD1. Germline lookup yields CDR1 MNHNS and CDR2 SASEGT. This CDR3 spans 15 amino acids. V lost 4 bases, J lost 6 bases, and 9 bases stayed unmatched. The CDR3 spells CASSGRQGTGQPQHF. CDR3 DNA: TGTGCCAGCAGTGGGAGACAGGGAACAGGTCAGCCCCAGCATTTT.

The chain carries TRBV6-4 and TRBJ2-1, with 8 bases lining up with TRBD1. This CDR3 contains 15 residues. Germline lookup yields CDR1 MRHNA and CDR2 SNTAGT. The ends lost 3 bases at V and 1 base at J; junction bases unmatched: 2. The CDR3 coding sequence is TGTGCCAGCAGTGAGGACAGGGTATCCTACAATGAGCAGTTCTTC. Protein: CASSEDRVSYNEQFF.

This clonotype has more than one count but fewer than ten. This sequence joins TRBV24-1 and TRBJ1-2, with D tentatively TRBD1 (5 bases). Germline V gene sequence: CDR1 KGHDR, CDR2 SFDVKD. V lost 4 bases and J 0 bases, leaving 8 bases between the germline ends. The CDR3 length is 14 residues. The CDR3, as DNA: TGTGCCACCAGTGAGCCGACAGCTAACTATGGCTACACCTTC. This sequence encodes CATSEPTANYGYTF.

There are many counts of this clonotype. The chain uses TRBV7-6 and TRBJ1-5; D remains ambiguous. In germline, CDR1 is SGHVS, CDR2 FNYEAQ. V was shortened by 1 base and J by 3 bases, with 7 bases between the two germline ends. There are 14 residues in the CDR3. The CDR3 sequence: CASSLEQSNQPQHF. The CDR3 DNA sequence: TGTGCCAGCAGCTTAGAACAGTCCAATCAGCCCCAGCATTTT.

The sample holds many counts of this clonotype. The chain is built from TRBV20-1 and TRBJ2-5, with D possibly matching TRBD2 (6 bases). The CDR3 loop spans 14 amino acids. Trimming took 1 base from V and 5 from J, leaving 14 bases between them. Germline CDR1 and CDR2: DFQATT and SNEGSKA (reference sequence). The DNA of the CDR3 is TGCAGTGCTAGAGGGACGACTAGGACTGAGACCCAGTACTTC. Protein: CSARGTTRTETQYF.

This clonotype was detected only once. CDR3 DNA sequence: TGCAGTGCTAGAGTACACCCGGGACAGGCTGAAGCTTTCTTT. Protein product: CSARVHPGQAEAFF. The chain combines TRBV20-1 with TRBJ1-1; 8 bases align to TRBD1. In germline, CDR1 is DFQATT, CDR2 SNEGSKA (reference sequence). The CDR3 spans 14 residues. Trimming at V came to 1 base and at J to 6 bases, leaving 7 bases not matched to a gene.

The chain combines TRBV6-1 with TRBJ2-1, with D possibly TRBD1 on 6 matching bases. CDR3 length: 11 residues. CDR1 is MNHNS, CDR2 SASEGT, per germline. V shed 8 bases and J shed 6 bases, with 8 bases lying between them. As DNA, the CDR3 is TGTGCCAGCGACAGGTCCAATGAGCAGTTCTTC. Protein sequence: CASDRSNEQFF.

This clonotype was observed at least ten times. This chain links TRBV20-1 with TRBJ2-7; D perhaps matches TRBD2 (5 bases). CDR3 size: 15 residues. The germline CDR1 and CDR2 sequences are DFQATT and SNEGSKA (reference sequence). The CDR3 here is CSPSSFDLGRFEQYF. As DNA, the CDR3 is TGCAGCCCTAGCTCCTTCGATCTCGGAAGGTTCGAGCAGTACTTC.